The 32 T cell receptor beta chains given below trace back to one sample, sequenced in a study of blood T cell repertoires in COVID-19. TCRdb keeps only in-frame clones here, not all; method: immunoSEQ multiplex PCR. The sample includes about 300,000 clones, roughly 90% of them seen just once. Sequencing was carried out using peripheral blood. These receptors were obtained from a man younger than 30 who had recovered from COVID-19.

The table lists this clone with a few counts. V usage is TRBV19 and J usage is TRBJ1-1, with TRBD1 identical over 7 bases. The CDR3 is made up of 14 amino acids. The ends lost 6 bases at V and 5 bases at J; junction bases unmatched: 9. Looked up from germline, CDR1 is LNHDA and CDR2 is SQIVND (reference sequence). In DNA, the CDR3 is TGTGCCAGTAGAAAGACAGGGTTTGGGACTGAAGCTTTCTTT. Its protein is CASRKTGFGTEAFF.

The chain recombines TRBV6-2 or TRBV6-3 with TRBJ2-5; 10 positions match TRBD1. CDR3 length: 17 residues. Trimming cost V 0 bases and J 1 base; bases outside gene matches: 5. Germline CDR1 is MNHEY and CDR2 is SVGEGT. CDR3 in amino acids: CASSYSRDRGLQETQYF. DNA of the CDR3: TGTGCCAGCAGTTACTCGAGGGACAGGGGCCTCCAAGAGACCCAGTACTTC.

The chain links TRBV18 to TRBJ1-4; 8 nucleotides match TRBD1. The ends lost 6 bases at V and 8 bases at J; junction bases unmatched: 11. Germline V gene sequence: CDR1 KGHSH, CDR2 LQKENI. The CDR3 consists of 15 residues. The CDR3: CASSRSTGAEEKLFF. The CDR3 DNA is TGTGCCAGCTCTAGGTCGACAGGGGCGGAGGAAAAACTGTTTTTT.

The genes are TRBV9 and TRBJ2-2; 10 nucleotides agree with TRBD2. The CDR3 is 18 amino acids. V was clipped by 0 bases and J by 6 bases; unmatched bases: 11. CDR1 and CDR2 from the germline V gene are SGDLS and YYNGEE. This CDR3 is CASSVGASGGPLAGELFF. The CDR3 coding sequence is TGTGCCAGCAGCGTAGGGGCTAGCGGGGGCCCGCTGGCCGGGGAGCTGTTTTTT. The full variable domain, completed using reference TRBV9 and TRBJ2-2, is DSGVTQTPKHLITATGQRVTLRCSPRSGDLSVYWYQQSLDQGLQFLIQYYNGEERAKGNILERFSAQQFPDLHSELNLSSLELGDSALYFCASSVGASGGPLAGELFFGEGSRLTVL.

The chain combines TRBV3-1 (or the pseudogene TRBV3-2) with TRBJ2-3; D is uncertain. The V end was cut by 3 bases, the J end by 8 bases, with 9 bases between. Germline values: CDR1 LGHDT, CDR2 YNNKEL (reference sequence). CDR3 length: 12 amino acids. DNA for the CDR3: TGTGCCAGCAGCCAGGTCCTAGGTACGCAGTATTTT. It codes for CASSQVLGTQYF.

The chain couples TRBV10-1 to TRBJ1-1; tentative D call: TRBD1 (6 bases). The V gene's germline CDR1 is WNHNN and CDR2 SYGVQD (reference sequence). The length of the CDR3 is 13 residues. V was trimmed by 4 bases and J by 1 base, leaving 7 bases between them. In DNA, the CDR3 is TGCGCCAGCAGTGCACAGGGGAACACTGAAGCTTTCTTT. Translated: CASSAQGNTEAFF.

This clone was recorded once. The chain employs TRBV15 and TRBJ1-1; D perhaps matches TRBD1 (5 bases). The germline gives CDR1 LNHNV, CDR2 YYDKDF (reference sequence). With 1 base removed from V and 5 bases from J, the gap between germline ends came to 14 bases. The CDR3 has 15 amino acids. The CDR3 nucleotides read TGTGCCACCAGCAGAGTCCAGGGCCGGGGGACTGAAGCTTTCTTT. Its translation is CATSRVQGRGTEAFF.

The chain combines TRBV6-5 with TRBJ2-1, with 9 bases aligning to TRBD1. CDR3 length: 16 residues. CDR1 and CDR2 from the germline V gene are MNHEY and SVGAGI. V shed 0 bases and J 6 bases; nucleotides not matched to a gene: 6. The CDR3 DNA is TGTGCCAGCAGTTACTCAGGGACAGGGATTACCAATGAGCAGTTCTTC. It codes for CASSYSGTGITNEQFF.

This clone was counted a few times. The CDR3 reads CSVVEGLSYEQYF. The CDR3 coding sequence is TGCAGCGTTGTTGAGGGACTGTCCTACGAGCAGTACTTC. The J gene is TRBJ2-7, the V gene TRBV29-1; possibly TRBD2 for D (6 bases). The length of the CDR3 is 13 residues. V shed 4 bases and J shed 1 base, with 11 bases lying between them. Germline assignment: CDR1 SQVTM and CDR2 ANQGSEA.

The chain recombines TRBV19 with TRBJ1-1, with D perhaps TRBD1 (6 bases). The V gene's germline CDR1 is LNHDA and CDR2 SQIVND (reference sequence). The CDR3 covers 14 residues. Trimming left V 5 bases short and J 11 bases short, with 21 bases between. The CDR3 is CASSPHRQDPGAFF. DNA for the CDR3: TGTGCCAGTAGTCCACACCGACAGGACCCGGGTGCTTTCTTT.

This chain joins TRBV9 and TRBJ1-1; TRBD1 matches 8 bases. With V trimmed by 4 bases and J by 4 bases, 9 bases remained unmatched. CDR1 and CDR2 (germline): SGDLS, YYNGEE. The CDR3 runs 15 residues. The CDR3 sequence is CASSTSGQAITEAFF. The CDR3 DNA is TGTGCCAGCAGCACCTCGGGACAGGCTATCACTGAAGCTTTCTTT.

The gene calls are TRBV2 and TRBJ1-3; D not resolved. V gave up 3 bases and J gave up 1 base, with 7 bases separating them. Germline lookup yields CDR1 SNHLY and CDR2 FYNNEI. CDR3 size: 14 residues. The CDR3: CASSEGGSGNTIYF. As DNA, the CDR3 is TGTGCCAGCAGTGAGGGAGGATCTGGAAACACCATATATTTT. Complete variable domain (other parts from reference TRBV2 and TRBJ1-3): EPEVTQTPSHQVTQMGQEVILRCVPISNHLYFYWYRQILGQKVEFLVSFYNNEISEKSEIFDDQFSVERPDGSNFTLKIRSTKLEDSAMYFCASSEGGSGNTIYFGEGSWLTVV.

V is TRBV3-1 (or the pseudogene TRBV3-2) and J is TRBJ2-1; 12 bases match TRBD1. V shed 1 base and J 10 bases; nucleotides not matched to a gene: 26. This CDR3 has 22 residues. Germline V gene data show CDR1 as LGHDT and CDR2 as YNNKEL (reference sequence). CDR3 coding DNA: TGTGCCAGCAGCCAAGGGGGCCGTTTAGCCAATGTGGGGACAGGGGGCTTACCAGAGCAGTTCTTC. Its translation: CASSQGGRLANVGTGGLPEQFF.

The gene calls are TRBV29-1 and TRBJ1-2, with D maybe TRBD1 (5 bases). Trimming cost V 2 bases and J 6 bases, with 19 bases left between them. The CDR3 spans 15 residues. Germline values: CDR1 SQVTM, CDR2 ANQGSEA. The CDR3 here is CSVEFGGEINNGYTF. The CDR3 bases are TGCAGCGTTGAATTCGGGGGGGAGATCAATAATGGCTACACCTTC. The whole variable domain, filled in from reference TRBV29-1 and TRBJ1-2, reads SAVISQKPSRDICQRGTSLTIQCQVDSQVTMMFWYRQQPGQSLTLIATANQGSEATYESGFVIDKFPISRPNLTFSTLTVSNMSPEDSSIYLCSVEFGGEINNGYTFGSGTRLTVV.

This chain joins TRBV27 and TRBJ2-7, with TRBD1 identical over 12 bases. The germline V gene encodes CDR1 MNHEY and CDR2 SMNVEV (reference sequence). This CDR3 is 13 amino acids long. The ends lost 10 bases at V and 6 bases at J; junction bases unmatched: 7. As DNA, the CDR3 is TGTGCCACCCCGGGACAGGGGGCCTCCGAGCAGTACTTC. Encoded protein: CATPGQGASEQYF.

V and J are TRBV25-1 and TRBJ1-2; TRBD1 might be the D (5 bases). The CDR3 covers 14 residues. The germline CDR1 and CDR2 sequences are MGHDK and SYGVNS. Trimming stripped 3 bases from V and 0 bases from J, with 8 bases between. The CDR3 DNA reads as TGTGCCAGCAGTGATCAGGGAACTAACTATGGCTACACCTTC. Its protein product is CASSDQGTNYGYTF.

The genes are TRBV19 and TRBJ1-1; 9 bases align to TRBD1. Trimming at V came to 7 bases and at J to 0 bases, leaving 15 bases not matched to a gene. Germline CDR1 is LNHDA and CDR2 is SQIVND (reference sequence). This CDR3 is built from 18 residues. The CDR3 is CASTPTGGAGGVNTEAFF. The CDR3 DNA reads as TGTGCCAGTACCCCCACAGGGGGCGCGGGTGGGGTGAACACTGAAGCTTTCTTT.

The chain carries TRBV7-9 and TRBJ1-6, with D perhaps TRBD1 (5 bases). Trimming cost V 5 bases and J 6 bases, with 8 bases left between them. The length of the CDR3 is 13 residues. Germline CDR1 SEHNR, CDR2 FQNEAQ (reference sequence). The CDR3 DNA follows: TGTGCCAGCAGCGGGGGGGGTAATTCACCCCTCCACTTT. Protein product: CASSGGGNSPLHF.

The chain joins TRBV4-1 to TRBJ2-7; maybe TRBD1 (6 bases). The length of the CDR3 is 13 residues. Deletions cut 4 bases from V and 3 bases from J, with 10 bases between. CDR1 is MGHRA, CDR2 YSYEKL, per germline. CDR3 nucleotide sequence: TGCGCCAGCAGCCGACAGGACGTCTACGAGCAGTACTTC. Amino acid sequence: CASSRQDVYEQYF.

The rearrangement uses TRBV5-6 and TRBJ1-3; tentatively, D is TRBD1 (6 bases). Deletions cut 4 bases from V and 1 base from J, with 15 bases between. CDR1 is SGHDT and CDR2 is YYEEEE in the germline V gene. The CDR3 has 16 amino acids. The chain's CDR3 is CASSRLAGASGNTIYF. The CDR3 region has the DNA TGTGCCAGCAGCCGCCTGGCGGGGGCGTCTGGAAACACCATATATTTT.

The CDR3 region is CASSPGQNYGYTF. Written as DNA, the CDR3 is TGTGCCAGCAGTCCGGGACAGAACTATGGCTACACCTTC. The chain employs TRBV6-6 and TRBJ1-2; 7 bases align to TRBD1. From germline, CDR1 is MNHNY and CDR2 SVGAGI (reference sequence). J was trimmed by 2 bases and V by 5 bases; bases with no gene match: 2. The CDR3 consists of 13 residues.

This sequence joins TRBV19 and TRBJ2-3, with 14 nucleotides matching TRBD2. J was trimmed by 4 bases and V by 7 bases; bases with no gene match: 4. The CDR3 contains 15 residues. Germline loops: CDR1 LNHDA, CDR2 SQIVND (reference sequence). The CDR3 DNA is TGTGCCAGTACCCGGACTAGCGGGGGGTCAGATACGCAGTATTTT. Its translation: CASTRTSGGSDTQYF.

The chain combines TRBV10-3 with TRBJ2-2; 10 nucleotides match TRBD2. Germline loops: CDR1 ENHRY, CDR2 SYGVKD. The CDR3 is made up of 19 amino acids. With V trimmed by 3 bases and J by 4 bases, 14 bases remained unmatched. In nucleotides, the CDR3 is TGTGCCATCAGTGACTCGATAGGACTAGCGGACTTTATCACCGGGGAGCTGTTTTTT. Protein: CAISDSIGLADFITGELFF.

J is TRBJ2-5 and V is TRBV6-5, with 8 bases aligning to TRBD1. With V trimmed by 4 bases and J by 2 bases, 0 bases remained unmatched. This CDR3 contains 13 residues. The germline V gene encodes CDR1 MNHEY and CDR2 SVGAGI. Here the CDR3 reads CASSWDRQETQYF. CDR3 DNA sequence: TGTGCCAGCAGTTGGGACAGGCAAGAGACCCAGTACTTC.

The V call is TRBV6-6, the J call TRBJ2-5; no reliable D call. V gave up 7 bases and J gave up 1 base, with 10 bases separating them. The germline gives CDR1 MNHNY, CDR2 SVGAGI (reference sequence). The CDR3 runs 13 residues. CDR3 DNA sequence: TGTGCCAGCAATTTAGACATCCAAGAGACCCAGTACTTC. The encoded protein is CASNLDIQETQYF.

This chain uses TRBV6-6 with TRBJ1-1; no clear D gene. Trimming removed 2 bases at V and 7 bases at J, with 8 bases between. This CDR3 has 12 residues. CDR1 MNHNY and CDR2 SVGAGI come from the germline V gene (reference sequence). The CDR3 DNA reads as TGTGCCAGCAGTTACAGTAACGGTGAAGCTTTCTTT. This sequence encodes CASSYSNGEAFF.

The DNA of the CDR3 is TGTGCCAGTAGTATATCTGACTCATCCTACGAGCAGTACTTC. Its protein is CASSISDSSYEQYF. The rearrangement joins TRBV19 to TRBJ2-7; D not certain. The CDR3 runs 14 residues. Per germline, CDR1 LNHDA and CDR2 SQIVND (reference sequence). V gave up 2 bases and J gave up 1 base, with 9 bases separating them.

This sequence joins TRBV6-1 and TRBJ2-4; D is perhaps TRBD1 (5 bases). The CDR3 totals 16 residues. With 3 bases removed from V and 0 bases from J, the gap between germline ends came to 12 bases. Germline V lookup: CDR1 MNHNS, CDR2 SASEGT. CDR3 in DNA: TGTGCCAGCAGTGACAGGGTGGGCATAGCCAAAAACATTCAGTACTTC. Residues: CASSDRVGIAKNIQYF.

This clone came up a few times. The chain is built from TRBV6-5 and TRBJ2-1; tentative D call: TRBD2 (7 bases). Germline V gene sequence: CDR1 MNHEY, CDR2 SVGAGI. This CDR3 spans 14 amino acids. With 6 bases removed from V and 7 bases from J, the gap between germline ends came to 16 bases. Here the CDR3 DNA reads TGTGCCAGCAGCTCCGGGGGCGGGAGTAATGAGCAGTTCTTC. Translation: CASSSGGGSNEQFF.

A few counts support this clone. The V call is TRBV19, the J call TRBJ1-1, with D perhaps TRBD1 (5 bases). The V gene's germline CDR1 is LNHDA and CDR2 SQIVND (reference sequence). With 3 bases removed from V and 5 bases from J, the gap between germline ends came to 7 bases. The CDR3 extends over 12 amino acids. CDR3 loop: CASSMGRTEAFF. The CDR3 DNA reads as TGTGCCAGTAGTATGGGGCGGACTGAAGCTTTCTTT.

The chain carries TRBV14 and TRBJ1-3, with D perhaps TRBD1 (5 bases). Germline values: CDR1 SGHDN, CDR2 FVKESK. The CDR3 consists of 15 residues. V gave up 1 base and J gave up 2 bases, with 9 bases separating them. CDR3 sequence: CASSQVGATGNTIYF. CDR3 DNA sequence: TGTGCCAGCAGCCAAGTAGGGGCAACTGGAAACACCATATATTTT. Full variable domain (remainder filled in from reference TRBV14 and TRBJ1-3): EAGVTQFPSHSVIEKGQTVTLRCDPISGHDNLYWYRRVMGKEIKFLLHFVKESKQDESGMPNNRFLAERTGGTYSTLKVQPAELEDSGVYFCASSQVGATGNTIYFGEGSWLTVV.

The gene calls are TRBV5-1 and TRBJ2-5; 12 nucleotides match TRBD2. CDR3 length: 15 residues. The V segment lost 4 bases and the J segment 5 bases; nucleotides outside the gene matches: 6. The germline gives CDR1 SGHRS, CDR2 YFSETQ. CDR3 nucleotides: TGCGCCAGCAGCCTAGCGGGGGGGCCGGAGGAGACCCAGTACTTC. It specifies CASSLAGGPEETQYF.